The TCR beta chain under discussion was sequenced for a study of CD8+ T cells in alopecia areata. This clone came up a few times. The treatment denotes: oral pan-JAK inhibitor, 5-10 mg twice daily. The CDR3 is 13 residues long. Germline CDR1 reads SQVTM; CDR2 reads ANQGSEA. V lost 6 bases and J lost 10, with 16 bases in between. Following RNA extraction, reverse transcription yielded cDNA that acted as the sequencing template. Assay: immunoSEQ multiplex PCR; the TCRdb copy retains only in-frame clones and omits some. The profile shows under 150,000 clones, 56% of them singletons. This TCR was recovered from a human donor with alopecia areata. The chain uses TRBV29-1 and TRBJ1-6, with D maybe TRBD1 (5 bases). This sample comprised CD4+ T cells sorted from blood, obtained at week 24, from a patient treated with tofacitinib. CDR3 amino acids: CSVSQGEGSPLHF. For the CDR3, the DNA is TGCAGCGTATCTCAGGGAGAAGGGTCACCCCTCCACTTT. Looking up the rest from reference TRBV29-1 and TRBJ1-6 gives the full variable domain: SAVISQKPSRDICQRGTSLTIQCQVDSQVTMMFWYRQQPGQSLTLIATANQGSEATYESGFVIDKFPISRPNLTFSTLTVSNMSPEDSSIYLCSVSQGEGSPLHFGNGTRLTVT.